A single sample is the source of the 30 T cell receptor beta chains below, sequenced in a study of CD8 T cells in ankylosing spondylitis. Each CDR3 protein is one row after TCRdb ran MiXCR on the 5' RACE reads. This sample has 250,000 to 400,000 distinct CDR3 sequences, with approximately 10% found just once. Sequenced: blood, either unsorted or a sorted T cell fraction (not recorded which). These TCRs come from a female donor with ankylosing spondylitis or in good health (not recorded which).

This clonotype was seen ten or more times. The J gene is TRBJ2-1, the V gene TRBV7-9, with a tentative D call TRBD2 (6 bases). The CDR3 loop spans 15 amino acids. The ends were cut back, 6 bases at V and 3 bases at J, with 15 bases in the middle. Germline assignment: CDR1 SEHNR and CDR2 FQNEAQ (reference sequence). The CDR3: CASRTGGRNYNEQFF. The CDR3 bases are TGTGCCAGCAGAACCGGTGGGAGGAACTACAATGAGCAGTTCTTC. Full variable domain (outside the CDR3, taken from reference TRBV7-9 and TRBJ2-1): DTGVSQNPRHKITKRGQNVTFRCDPISEHNRLYWYRQTLGQGPEFLTYFQNEAQLEKSRLLSDRFSAERPKGSFSTLEIQRTEQGDSAMYLCASRTGGRNYNEQFFGPGTRLTVL.

In its sample, this clonotype was seen many times. This rearrangement joins TRBV6-1 to TRBJ1-5; possible D gene TRBD1, 6 bases. Looked up from germline, CDR1 is MNHNS and CDR2 is SASEGT. Trimming cost V 6 bases and J 0 bases, with 18 bases left between them. This CDR3 is built from 17 residues. CDR3 in DNA: TGTGCCAGCAGCCACCCCACAGGGACCTATAGCAATCAGCCCCAGCATTTT. Translation: CASSHPTGTYSNQPQHF.

At least ten counts were recorded for this clonotype. The rearrangement uses TRBV5-5 and TRBJ2-1; 9 nucleotides agree with TRBD1. In germline, CDR1 is SGHKS, CDR2 YYEKEE (reference sequence). The CDR3 covers 14 residues. The V and J ends lost 4 bases and 7 bases, in that order; junction bases with no gene match: 6. DNA for the CDR3: TGTGCCAGCAGCGATACAGGGGGCTGGAATGAGCAGTTCTTC. Translating gives CASSDTGGWNEQFF.

This clonotype was seen ten or more times. The chain carries TRBV7-9 and TRBJ2-7; D is uncertain. This CDR3 has 11 amino acids. Trimming removed 6 bases from V and 3 bases from J, with 6 bases in between. CDR1 and CDR2 from the germline V gene are SEHNR and FQNEAQ (reference sequence). CDR3 nucleotides: TGTGCCAGCAGTATGTACTACGAGCAGTACTTC. Translation gives CASSMYYEQYF.

The rearrangement joins TRBV7-8 to TRBJ2-3; TRBD1 might be the D (6 bases). CDR3 size: 15 residues. V lost 5 bases, J lost 0 bases, and 12 bases lay in between. Germline assignment: CDR1 SGHVS and CDR2 FQNEAQ. The CDR3 nucleotides read TGTGCCAGCAGCGCTGGACAGCCTAGCACAGATACGCAGTATTTT. Amino acid sequence: CASSAGQPSTDTQYF.

This clonotype appeared many times. The gene calls are TRBV20-1 and TRBJ2-1, with a tentative D call TRBD2 (6 bases). Trimming pared 6 bases from V and 8 bases from J, leaving 14 bases between. This CDR3 has 12 amino acids. The germline gives CDR1 DFQATT, CDR2 SNEGSKA (reference sequence). The CDR3 loop is CSAKVGGDEQFF. In nucleotides, the CDR3 is TGCAGTGCCAAAGTGGGGGGTGATGAGCAGTTCTTC.

This clonotype was counted ten times or more. V and J are TRBV20-1 and TRBJ2-3; D perhaps matches TRBD2 (6 bases). The CDR3 has 12 residues. CDR1 DFQATT and CDR2 SNEGSKA come from the germline V gene (reference sequence). V dropped 6 bases and J dropped 2 bases, with 9 bases sitting between them. CDR3 sequence: CSATGATDTQYF. The CDR3, as DNA: TGCAGTGCAACGGGAGCCACAGATACGCAGTATTTT.

This clonotype has at least ten counts. The chain is built from TRBV5-4 and TRBJ1-1; D perhaps matches TRBD1 (5 bases). V was shortened by 4 bases and J by 1 base, with 11 bases between the two germline ends. The CDR3 has 14 amino acids. The germline gives CDR1 SGHNT, CDR2 YYREEE (reference sequence). As DNA, the CDR3 is TGTGCCAGCAGCACAGGACCCCAGAACACTGAAGCTTTCTTT. Translation gives CASSTGPQNTEAFF.

The rearrangement joins TRBV29-1 to TRBJ1-1; the D gene is possibly TRBD1 (5 bases). The CDR3 covers 11 residues. V was cut by 5 bases and J by 5 bases, with 9 bases left in between. CDR1 is SQVTM, CDR2 ANQGSEA, per germline. The CDR3 loop reads CSVLRETEAFF. The CDR3 DNA is TGCAGCGTTCTCAGGGAAACTGAAGCTTTCTTT.

The chain joins TRBV4-2 to TRBJ2-7; 7 positions match TRBD2. This CDR3 contains 15 residues. Trimming cost V 0 bases and J 4 bases; bases outside gene matches: 6. The germline CDR1 and CDR2 sequences are LGHNA and YNFKEQ. The CDR3 DNA is TGTGCCAGCAGCCAAGAACCCGAGCGGGAATACGAGCAGTACTTC. Residues: CASSQEPEREYEQYF.

The chain is built from TRBV7-9 and TRBJ2-1; D is tentatively TRBD1 or TRBD2 (6 bases each). V was clipped by 8 bases and J by 8 bases, with 19 bases between them. This CDR3 spans 14 amino acids. The germline gives CDR1 SEHNR, CDR2 FQNEAQ (reference sequence). CDR3 loop: CASLGDTSPHEQFF. CDR3 DNA: TGTGCCAGCCTCGGGGACACTAGCCCCCATGAGCAGTTCTTC.

As concerns this clonotype: This may arise from a read error, as a much more abundant clone is one base away. The chain is built from TRBV4-3 and TRBJ2-5; D gene uncertain. Trimming removed 1 base from V and 4 bases from J, with 7 bases in between. CDR1 LGHNA and CDR2 YSLEER come from the germline V gene. This CDR3 comprises 13 residues. CDR3 DNA: TGCGCCAGCAGCCAAGTAGGTCGAGAGACCCAGTACTTC. Encoded protein: CASSQVGRETQYF.

This clonotype was observed a few times. It may be a read error: a sequence one base away is much more abundant. The rearrangement joins TRBV29-1 to TRBJ2-1, with no clear D. The CDR3 is 14 amino acids. The germline gives CDR1 SQVTM, CDR2 ANQGSEA. DNA for the CDR3: TGCAGCGTTGATGGTCAGCACTCCTACAATGAGCATTTCTTC. Its protein product is CSVDGQHSYNEHFF.

Ten or more counts support this clonotype. V usage is TRBV5-1 and J usage is TRBJ2-1; 11 bases line up with TRBD2. This CDR3 has 14 amino acids. With 4 bases clipped from V and 5 bases from J, the junction kept 2 bases outside the gene matches. The germline V gene encodes CDR1 SGHRS and CDR2 YFSETQ. The CDR3 DNA reads as TGCGCCAGCAGCACTAGCGGGGGAAACAATGAGCAGTTCTTC. Residues: CASSTSGGNNEQFF.

This clonotype came up many times. This rearrangement joins TRBV20-1 to TRBJ1-1; D call uncertain. The CDR3 extends over 11 amino acids. V was shortened by 2 bases and J by 3 bases, with 4 bases between the two germline ends. Looked up from germline, CDR1 is DFQATT and CDR2 is SNEGSKA (reference sequence). In nucleotides, the CDR3 is TGCAGTGCTAGACAGCACACTGAAGCTTTCTTT. Amino acids: CSARQHTEAFF.

This clonotype appeared many times. In DNA form, the CDR3 reads TGTGCCAGCAGCCGCAGGGGTCGGACTGAAGCTTTCTTT. Protein product: CASSRRGRTEAFF. The gene calls are TRBV3-1 and TRBJ1-1; TRBD1 might be the D (6 bases). Germline lookup yields CDR1 LGHDT and CDR2 YNNKEL (reference sequence). Between the trimmed V and J ends, which lost 4 bases and 5 bases, there was a span of 11 bases. The CDR3 spans 13 residues.

This clonotype has ten or more counts. The chain links TRBV20-1 to TRBJ1-4; D may be TRBD1 (6 bases). Trimming took off 5 bases at V and 5 bases at J, with 21 bases between the two ends. The V gene's germline CDR1 is DFQATT and CDR2 SNEGSKA (reference sequence). This CDR3 has 16 residues. The CDR3: CSALGQTPLSNEKLFF. In DNA, the CDR3 is TGCAGTGCTCTAGGACAGACTCCACTTTCGAATGAAAAACTGTTTTTT.

With regard to this clonotype: It may be a read error: a sequence one base away is much more abundant. This chain connects TRBV20-1 to TRBJ2-3, with D tentatively TRBD2 (7 bases). The CDR3 covers 15 residues. Germline CDR1 and CDR2: DFQATT and SNEGSKA (reference sequence). The V gene lost 2 bases and the J gene lost 4 bases, with 16 bases spanning the gap. CDR3 nucleotide sequence: TGCAGTGCTAGATGGGCTAGGGGGGGCCCAGATACGCAGTATTTT. Translation gives CSARWARGGPDTQYF.

The rearrangement uses TRBV11-2 and TRBJ1-2; 7 bases align to TRBD1. Trimming cost V 0 bases and J 5 bases; bases outside gene matches: 3. The CDR3 covers 14 residues. CDR1 SGHAT and CDR2 FQNNGV come from the germline V gene. The CDR3 here is CASSLEPGGYGYTF. DNA of the CDR3: TGTGCCAGCAGCTTAGAACCAGGGGGATATGGCTACACCTTC. Complete variable domain (other parts from reference TRBV11-2 and TRBJ1-2): EAGVAQSPRYKIIEKRQSVAFWCNPISGHATLYWYQQILGQGPKLLIQFQNNGVVDDSQLPKDRFSAERLKGVDSTLKIQPAKLEDSAVYLCASSLEPGGYGYTFGSGTRLTVV.

A few counts support this clonotype. The rearrangement links TRBV5-1 to TRBJ1-2; tentatively, D is TRBD1 (6 bases). Germline V gives CDR1 SGHRS, CDR2 YFSETQ. V lost 4 bases and J 8 bases, leaving 12 bases between the germline ends. The CDR3 sequence is 12 residues long. The CDR3 nucleotides are TGCGCCAGCAGCCCGAATAGGGGGGGCTACACCTTC. Its protein is CASSPNRGGYTF.

The sample holds many counts of this clonotype. The chain is built from TRBV5-1 and TRBJ1-5; D might be TRBD1 (6 bases). V was trimmed by 4 bases and J by 5 bases, leaving 16 bases between them. Germline assignment: CDR1 SGHRS and CDR2 YFSETQ. The CDR3 is 15 amino acids. Here the CDR3 DNA reads TGCGCCAGCAGCCTGATCGGGGGGCTGGATCAGCCCCAGCATTTT. Protein: CASSLIGGLDQPQHF.

This clonotype showed up many times. This chain links TRBV20-1 with TRBJ1-1, with 8 bases that match TRBD1. V was pared by 6 bases and J by 3 bases, with 9 bases of the junction left unmatched. CDR3 length equals 14 residues. Germline V lookup: CDR1 DFQATT, CDR2 SNEGSKA (reference sequence). The CDR3 DNA reads as TGCAGTGCGTCGCCAGGGGGCACGGACACTGAAGCTTTCTTT. Its protein product is CSASPGGTDTEAFF.

The chain employs TRBV19 and TRBJ2-7, with D hard to call. Germline CDR1 is LNHDA and CDR2 is SQIVND (reference sequence). The CDR3 runs to 16 residues. V lost 1 base, J lost 0 bases, and 13 bases lay in between. CDR3 amino acids: CASSIVEKTHSYEQYF. CDR3 in DNA: TGTGCCAGTAGTATAGTAGAGAAGACACACTCCTACGAGCAGTACTTC.

For the CDR3, the DNA is TGTGCCGCCGGGGGCGGCTGGGACACTGAAGCTTTCTTT. Amino acids: CAAGGGWDTEAFF. The chain couples TRBV10-3 to TRBJ1-1; possible D gene TRBD1, 6 bases. Looked up from germline, CDR1 is ENHRY and CDR2 is SYGVKD. Trimming shortened V by 11 bases and J by 3 bases, and 16 bases separated the two germline ends. The CDR3 consists of 13 residues.

This clonotype was seen at least ten times. The rearrangement uses TRBV10-3 and TRBJ1-2; a possible D gene is TRBD1 (6 bases). Trimming left V 7 bases short and J 6 bases short, with 12 bases between. The CDR3 totals 12 residues. Germline loops: CDR1 ENHRY, CDR2 SYGVKD. The CDR3: CAIKANRDGYTF. CDR3 DNA: TGTGCCATCAAGGCGAACAGGGATGGCTACACCTTC.

This clonotype occurred many times. The gene calls are TRBV28 and TRBJ2-1; D possibly corresponds to TRBD1 (5 bases). Deletions cut 6 bases from V and 0 bases from J, with 12 bases between. The germline V gene has CDR1 MDHEN and CDR2 SYDVKM. The CDR3 contains 15 residues. The CDR3 DNA follows: TGTGCCAGCAGAGGACACTCGAGCTCCTACAATGAGCAGTTCTTC. Its translation: CASRGHSSSYNEQFF.

The chain couples TRBV20-1 to TRBJ1-2, with 7 bases lining up with TRBD1. The J segment lost 8 bases and the V segment lost 4 bases, leaving 4 bases of the junction unmatched. Germline V lookup: CDR1 DFQATT, CDR2 SNEGSKA (reference sequence). The CDR3 loop spans 11 amino acids. The CDR3: CSATGQLGYTF. The CDR3, as DNA: TGCAGTGCTACGGGACAGCTGGGCTACACCTTC.

This clonotype came up many times. The chain employs TRBV5-5 and TRBJ2-2; no firm D call. Germline assignment: CDR1 SGHKS and CDR2 YYEKEE (reference sequence). Trimming took 2 bases from V and 5 from J, leaving 10 bases between them. This CDR3 has 14 amino acids. The CDR3 nucleotides read TGTGCCAGCAGCTTCCGGGCCTCAACCGGGGAGCTGTTTTTT. Its protein product is CASSFRASTGELFF.

This chain connects TRBV6-1 to TRBJ2-2, with D possibly TRBD2 on 7 matching bases. Germline values: CDR1 MNHNS, CDR2 SASEGT. This CDR3 region has 17 residues. With 8 bases removed from V and 3 bases from J, the gap between germline ends came to 22 bases. The CDR3 spells CASAPHGGLAYTGELFF. Written as DNA, the CDR3 is TGTGCCAGCGCCCCCCACGGGGGGCTCGCTTACACCGGGGAGCTGTTTTTT.

This clonotype has only a few counts. The chain recombines TRBV7-2 with TRBJ2-5; D is uncertain. The V gene lost 1 base and the J gene lost 3 bases, with 9 bases spanning the gap. The CDR3 totals 14 residues. CDR1 and CDR2 (germline): SGHTA, FQGNSA. For the CDR3, the DNA is TGTGCCAGCAGCTTAGGTATCCTGGAAGAGACCCAGTACTTC. Its protein is CASSLGILEETQYF.